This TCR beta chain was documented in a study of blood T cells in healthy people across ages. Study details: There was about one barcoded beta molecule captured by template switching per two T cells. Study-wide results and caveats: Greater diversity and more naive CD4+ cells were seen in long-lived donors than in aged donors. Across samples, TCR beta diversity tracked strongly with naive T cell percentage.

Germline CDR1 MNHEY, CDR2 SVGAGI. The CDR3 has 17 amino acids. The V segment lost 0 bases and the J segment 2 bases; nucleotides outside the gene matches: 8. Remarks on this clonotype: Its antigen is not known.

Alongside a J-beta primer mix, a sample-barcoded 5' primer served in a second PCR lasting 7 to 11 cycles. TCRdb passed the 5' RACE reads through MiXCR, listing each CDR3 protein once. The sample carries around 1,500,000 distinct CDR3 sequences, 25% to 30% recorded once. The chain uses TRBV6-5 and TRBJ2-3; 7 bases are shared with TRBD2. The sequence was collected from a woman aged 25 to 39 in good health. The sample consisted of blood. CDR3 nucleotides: TGTGCCAGCAGTTACTCTCCGCCTAGCGGCCACACAGATACGCAGTATTTT. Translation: CASSYSPPSGHTDTQYF.